The T cell receptor beta chain under discussion was sequenced for a study of regulatory T cells in long-lasting Graves disease. Building the TCR beta libraries relied on iRepertoire HTBI primers, and CDR3 regions underwent Arm-PCR. From the multiplex PCR reads, TCRdb called clonotypes with MiXCR, one entry per CDR3 protein. This sample has 250,000 or so distinct CDR3 sequences, with just over 20% found just once. Sample time point: newly diagnosed GD, antithyroid drugs for less than 3 months. The TCR library was made from RNA that had been extracted from PBMCs in TRIzol. All patients originated from an endocrinology department located in Xi'an, China. Details on this clonotype: Because the CDR3 is missing its conserved closing phenylalanine or tryptophan, this is likely a read error.

Germline loops: CDR1 SGHRS, CDR2 YFSETQ. The CDR3 contains 14 residues. Trimming removed 4 bases from V and 4 bases from J; junction bases left unmatched: 3. V is TRBV5-1 and J is TRBJ1-1; 11 bases align to TRBD1. Here the sequenced sample was peripheral blood mononuclear cells (PBMCs), taken at new diagnosis, from a patient treated with antithyroid drugs. This sequence originates from a female donor with Graves disease. DNA for the CDR3: TGCGCCAGCAGCCCAGGGACAGGGGGCACTGAAGCTTTCTTA. The encoded protein is CASSPGTGGTEAFL.